Presented here are 30 T cell receptor beta chains from one specimen sequenced in a study of T cells in localized non-small cell lung cancer. Clones were read by immunoSEQ multiplex PCR, and TCRdb kept only the in-frame ones, dropping some. In the table there are about 23,000 clones, about 87% of which are singletons. Sequenced material: peripheral blood mononuclear cells, taken before any cancer treatment. These receptor sequences come from a woman aged 35 to 70 with stage III lung adenocarcinoma.

The chain couples TRBV4-1 to TRBJ2-7; no firm D call. CDR3 length: 17 residues. Germline V gene lookup returns CDR1 MGHRA and CDR2 YSYEKL. V lost 2 bases to trimming and J lost 2 bases, with 19 bases between them. CDR3 in amino acids: CASSQRVVVASTYEQYF. The CDR3 DNA reads as TGCGCCAGCAGCCAAAGAGTTGTTGTGGCATCGACCTACGAGCAGTACTTC.

V is TRBV4-1 and J is TRBJ2-4, with 10 nucleotides matching TRBD2. The trim removed 1 base at V and 6 bases at J, leaving 12 bases unmatched. Germline lookup yields CDR1 MGHRA and CDR2 YSYEKL. This CDR3 region has 18 residues. CDR3 sequence reads: CASSQGLAGAASLNIQYF. The CDR3 DNA sequence: TGCGCCAGCAGCCAAGGGCTAGCGGGGGCCGCATCATTAAACATTCAGTACTTC.

This clone appeared a few times. V gene TRBV25-1 combines with J gene TRBJ1-6; D ambiguous. CDR3 length: 13 amino acids. Looked up from germline, CDR1 is MGHDK and CDR2 is SYGVNS. The ends were cut back, 6 bases at V and 9 bases at J, with 12 bases in the middle. CDR3 sequence: CASSHVTGSPLHF. The CDR3 DNA reads TGTGCCAGCAGCCATGTGACTGGTTCACCCCTCCACTTT.

This sequence joins TRBV2 and TRBJ2-1; TRBD2 agrees at 9 bases. Germline V gives CDR1 SNHLY, CDR2 FYNNEI. The V segment lost 6 bases and the J segment 3 bases; nucleotides outside the gene matches: 6. CDR3 length: 15 amino acids. In nucleotides, the CDR3 is TGTGCCAGCAGCGAGACTAGCGGCATCTACAATGAGCAGTTCTTC. Its translation is CASSETSGIYNEQFF.

The chain joins TRBV30 to TRBJ1-5; weak D call: TRBD1 (5 bases). V lost 0 bases to trimming and J lost 4 bases, with 13 bases between them. The CDR3 runs 15 residues. The germline gives CDR1 GTSNPN, CDR2 SVGIG (reference sequence). CDR3 nucleotides: TGTGCCTGGAGTGTACAAGTGACAGCTAATCAGCCCCAGCATTTT. It is translated as CAWSVQVTANQPQHF.

The chain links TRBV7-2 to TRBJ2-2; the match to TRBD2 covers 13 bases. Trimming took 4 bases from V and 5 from J; bases not matched to a gene: 7. This CDR3 contains 17 residues. Germline CDR1 SGHTA, CDR2 FQGNSA. CDR3 sequence reads: CASSSRTSGRRTGELFF. CDR3 DNA sequence: TGTGCCAGCAGCTCCCGGACTAGCGGGAGACGAACCGGGGAGCTGTTTTTT.

The chain combines TRBV19 with TRBJ2-7; D is perhaps TRBD1 or TRBD2 (5 bases each). The V and J ends lost 5 bases and 7 bases respectively, with 21 bases between them. CDR3 length: 15 residues. Germline CDR1 is LNHDA and CDR2 is SQIVND (reference sequence). As DNA, the CDR3 is TGTGCCAGTAGTGCCCGGGACCAGGGTTATTGGGAGCAGTACTTC. Its translation: CASSARDQGYWEQYF.

The chain employs TRBV5-4 and TRBJ2-3; 14 bases map to TRBD2. V lost 6 bases and J lost 5; bases outside the gene matches: 5. The CDR3 contains 15 residues. Germline V lookup: CDR1 SGHNT, CDR2 YYREEE (reference sequence). The CDR3: CASTPGTSGGDTQYF. DNA for the CDR3: TGTGCCAGCACCCCCGGGACTAGCGGGGGAGATACGCAGTATTTT.

A single count supports this clone. The chain is built from TRBV5-6 and TRBJ2-5; 7 nucleotides agree with TRBD1. The CDR3 is 15 residues long. Germline CDR1 reads SGHDT; CDR2 reads YYEEEE. V lost 3 bases to trimming and J lost 5 bases; unmatched junction nucleotides: 10. The CDR3 nucleotides read TGTGCCAGCAGCTCAAGACAGGGCCGAGGGGAGACCCAGTACTTC. This codes for CASSSRQGRGETQYF.

This clone was seen once. The J gene is TRBJ2-7, the V gene TRBV6-6, with TRBD2 matching 10 bases. V lost 8 bases and J lost 4; bases outside the gene matches: 8. CDR1 MNHNY and CDR2 SVGAGI come from the germline V gene (reference sequence). This CDR3 has 14 residues. The CDR3 loop is CASGQGAGGYEQYF. In DNA, the CDR3 is TGTGCCAGCGGCCAGGGAGCGGGAGGGTACGAGCAGTACTTC.

The sample holds a few counts of this clone. The chain links TRBV30 to TRBJ2-7, with D perhaps TRBD1 or TRBD2 (6 bases each). This CDR3 region has 15 residues. V lost 0 bases and J lost 2, with 14 bases in between. Germline loops: CDR1 GTSNPN, CDR2 SVGIG (reference sequence). The CDR3 DNA sequence: TGTGCCTGGAGTGTGAGGGGGGCTCGGACCTACGAGCAGTACTTC. Its protein is CAWSVRGARTYEQYF.

The V gene is TRBV18, the J gene TRBJ2-5; D possibly corresponds to TRBD2 (5 bases). V was cut by 3 bases and J by 7 bases, with 15 bases left in between. This CDR3 comprises 14 residues. Germline V gives CDR1 KGHSH, CDR2 LQKENI. The CDR3 coding sequence is TGTGCCAGCTCACCTCCCACCGGACTCTCGACCCAGTACTTC. Translated: CASSPPTGLSTQYF. Together with reference TRBV18 and TRBJ2-5, the CDR3 gives the full variable domain: NAGVMQNPRHLVRRRGQEARLRCSPMKGHSHVYWYRQLPEEGLKFMVYLQKENIIDESGMPKERFSAEFPKEGPSILRIQQVVRGDSAAYFCASSPPTGLSTQYFGPGTRLLVL.

V is TRBV6-6 and J is TRBJ1-1; D is undetermined. Trimming shortened V by 5 bases and J by 6 bases, and 7 bases separated the two germline ends. This CDR3 comprises 11 residues. CDR1 and CDR2 (germline): MNHNY, SVGAGI (reference sequence). The CDR3 coding sequence is TGTGCCAGCAGTGGTGGCGCTGAAGCTTTCTTT. Translating gives CASSGGAEAFF.

V is TRBV7-2 and J is TRBJ1-2; maybe TRBD1 (6 bases). The V end was cut by 3 bases, the J end by 4 bases, with 12 bases between. Germline lookup yields CDR1 SGHTA and CDR2 FQGNSA. CDR3 length: 14 amino acids. The CDR3 DNA reads TGTGCCAGCAGCTTGGGACAAGGCCTCTATGGCTACACCTTC. Translating gives CASSLGQGLYGYTF.

The chain carries TRBV9 and TRBJ1-2, with D maybe TRBD1 (6 bases). The CDR3 has 14 residues. V lost 0 bases, J lost 8 bases, and 14 bases lay in between. Germline V gene lookup returns CDR1 SGDLS and CDR2 YYNGEE. The CDR3 coding sequence is TGTGCCAGCAGCGTAGAAACAGGGAGGGTCGGCTACACCTTC. Translation gives CASSVETGRVGYTF.

The V call is TRBV4-2, the J call TRBJ2-7; 13 bases align to TRBD2. CDR1 is LGHNA and CDR2 is YNFKEQ in the germline V gene. V dropped 4 bases and J dropped 1; count of bases not matched to a gene: 7. This CDR3 comprises 17 residues. The CDR3 DNA reads TGTGCCAGCAGCCGGACTAGCGGGGGAGTGGATTCCTACGAGCAGTACTTC. Translation gives CASSRTSGGVDSYEQYF.

This chain uses TRBV29-1 with TRBJ2-7; 7 nucleotides align to TRBD2. The junction had 3 bases not matched to a gene; V was cut back by 6 bases and J by 7 bases. CDR3 length: 10 residues. Germline-derived CDR1 and CDR2 are SQVTM and ANQGSEA. The DNA of the CDR3 is TGCAGCGTCGCGGGGGAGGAGCAGTACTTC. This codes for CSVAGEEQYF.

V gene TRBV5-8 combines with J gene TRBJ2-1; 11 bases agree with TRBD1. This CDR3 is built from 15 residues. Germline-derived CDR1 and CDR2 are SGHTS and YDEGEE. V lost 4 bases and J lost 4; bases outside the gene matches: 4. CDR3: CASSPGQGVYNEQFF. The CDR3 nucleotides are TGTGCCAGCAGCCCGGGACAGGGGGTTTACAATGAGCAGTTCTTC. The full variable domain, in which reference TRBV5-8 and TRBJ2-1 provide the parts outside the CDR3, is EAGVTQSPTHLIKTRGQQATLRCSPISGHTSVYWYQQALGLGLQFLLWYDEGEERNRGNFPPRFSGRQFPNYSSELNVNALELEDSALYLCASSPGQGVYNEQFFGPGTRLTVL.

The chain has TRBV5-4 and TRBJ2-3; 8 nucleotides line up with TRBD2. The junction had 2 bases not matched to a gene; V was cut back by 6 bases and J by 5 bases. Germline V lookup: CDR1 SGHNT, CDR2 YYREEE (reference sequence). The CDR3 length is 12 residues. The CDR3 DNA reads as TGTGCCAGCACCCTAGCGGGAGATACGCAGTATTTT. It is translated as CASTLAGDTQYF.

This chain joins TRBV7-7 and TRBJ2-5; 8 bases align to TRBD2. Germline V gene data show CDR1 as SSHAT and CDR2 as FNYEAQ (reference sequence). Germline trimming cut 1 base from V and 7 bases from J; bases unmatched to any gene: 8. The CDR3 loop spans 15 amino acids. As DNA, the CDR3 is TGTGCCAGCAGCTTAGATGGTACTAGCGGCGGGACCCAGTACTTC. Protein sequence: CASSLDGTSGGTQYF.

The chain employs TRBV2 and TRBJ2-7, with D unresolved. Trimming took 6 bases from V and 0 from J, leaving 12 bases between them. Germline lookup yields CDR1 SNHLY and CDR2 FYNNEI. The CDR3 contains 14 residues. DNA for the CDR3: TGTGCCAGCAGGGGCTGGCTTGGCTCCTACGAGCAGTACTTC. This gives the protein CASRGWLGSYEQYF.

This chain uses TRBV19 with TRBJ1-2; 9 bases line up with TRBD1. CDR1 is LNHDA and CDR2 is SQIVND in the germline V gene (reference sequence). V trimming: 7 bases; J trimming: 4 bases; junction bases outside the gene matches: 7. The CDR3 spans 14 residues. CDR3 sequence (DNA): TGTGCCAGTACCCGGACAGGGGCGCCCTATGGCTACACCTTC. Its translation: CASTRTGAPYGYTF.

CDR3 residues: CASSLGGGTTNYGYTF. In DNA form, the CDR3 reads TGCGCCAGCAGCTTGGGAGGGGGCACAACTAACTATGGCTACACCTTC. The chain is built from TRBV5-1 and TRBJ1-2, with 7 bases aligning to TRBD1. Germline values: CDR1 SGHRS, CDR2 YFSETQ. This CDR3 is 16 amino acids long. V dropped 0 bases and J dropped 0; count of bases not matched to a gene: 5.

This clone was picked up one time. The J gene is TRBJ1-1, the V gene TRBV11-3; 10 bases match TRBD1. This CDR3 has 14 amino acids. With 5 bases clipped from V and 1 base from J, the junction kept 1 base outside the gene matches. Germline loops: CDR1 SGHNT, CDR2 YENEEA. The CDR3, as DNA: TGTGCCAGCAGCCGACAGGGGGCGAACACTGAAGCTTTCTTT. Encoded protein: CASSRQGANTEAFF.

V gene TRBV20-1 combines with J gene TRBJ1-4; D is unclear. The V end lost 5 bases, the J end lost 8 bases, and 9 bases lay between the germline ends. The CDR3 extends over 11 amino acids. Germline V gene lookup returns CDR1 DFQATT and CDR2 SNEGSKA (reference sequence). The CDR3 loop is CSAAAGEKLFF. CDR3 DNA: TGCAGTGCTGCCGCCGGGGAAAAACTGTTTTTT.

The V call is TRBV5-1, the J call TRBJ1-1, with 8 bases fitting TRBD1. V shed 0 bases and J 1 base; nucleotides not matched to a gene: 2. The germline gives CDR1 SGHRS, CDR2 YFSETQ. The CDR3 has 15 residues. CDR3 DNA: TGCGCCAGCAGCTTGGCAGGGGGCCCGAACACTGAAGCTTTCTTT. Protein sequence: CASSLAGGPNTEAFF.

The rearrangement joins TRBV29-1 to TRBJ1-1; 8 nucleotides align to TRBD1. Germline CDR1 reads SQVTM; CDR2 reads ANQGSEA. This CDR3 has 14 residues. The trim removed 5 bases at V and 3 bases at J, leaving 8 bases unmatched. The CDR3 DNA follows: TGCAGCGTTCGGGGGGGGACAGGAGACACTGAAGCTTTCTTT. Amino acid sequence: CSVRGGTGDTEAFF.

CDR3 sequence: CASSPRESNYGYTF. The CDR3, as DNA: TGTGCCAGCAGCCCTCGGGAGTCTAACTATGGCTACACCTTC. The genes are TRBV7-9 and TRBJ1-2; D not resolved. Germline V gene data show CDR1 as SEHNR and CDR2 as FQNEAQ (reference sequence). The CDR3 runs to 14 residues. Trimming shortened V by 5 bases and J by 0 bases, and 10 bases separated the two germline ends. The full variable domain, with the rest looked up from reference TRBV7-9 and TRBJ1-2, is DTGVSQNPRHKITKRGQNVTFRCDPISEHNRLYWYRQTLGQGPEFLTYFQNEAQLEKSRLLSDRFSAERPKGSFSTLEIQRTEQGDSAMYLCASSPRESNYGYTFGSGTRLTVV.

The chain joins TRBV5-1 to TRBJ2-3, with TRBD2 identical over 16 bases. V trimming: 4 bases; J trimming: 2 bases; junction bases outside the gene matches: 7. Germline V gene sequence: CDR1 SGHRS, CDR2 YFSETQ. The CDR3 sequence is 18 residues long. CDR3: CASSLVGTSGRATDTQYF. The DNA for the CDR3 is TGCGCCAGCAGCCTGGTCGGGACTAGCGGGAGGGCCACAGATACGCAGTATTTT.

This chain connects TRBV19 to TRBJ2-3; 9 bases map to TRBD2. V was pared by 6 bases and J by 2 bases, with 9 bases of the junction left unmatched. CDR1 is LNHDA, CDR2 SQIVND, per germline (reference sequence). The CDR3 covers 16 residues. The CDR3 nucleotides are TGTGCCAGTAGGGGTACGACTAGCGGCACCACAGATACGCAGTATTTT. Translating gives CASRGTTSGTTDTQYF.